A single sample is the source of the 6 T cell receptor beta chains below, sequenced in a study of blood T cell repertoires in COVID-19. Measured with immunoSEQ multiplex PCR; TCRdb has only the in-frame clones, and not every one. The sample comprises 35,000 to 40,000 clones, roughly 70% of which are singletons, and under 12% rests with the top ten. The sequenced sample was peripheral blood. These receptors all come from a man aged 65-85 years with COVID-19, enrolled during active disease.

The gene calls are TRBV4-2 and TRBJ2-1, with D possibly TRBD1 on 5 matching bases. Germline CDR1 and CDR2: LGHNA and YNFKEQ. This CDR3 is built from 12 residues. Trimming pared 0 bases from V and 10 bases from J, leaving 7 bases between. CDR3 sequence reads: CASSQDTGEQFF. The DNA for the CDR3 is TGTGCCAGCAGCCAAGATACAGGAGAGCAGTTCTTC.

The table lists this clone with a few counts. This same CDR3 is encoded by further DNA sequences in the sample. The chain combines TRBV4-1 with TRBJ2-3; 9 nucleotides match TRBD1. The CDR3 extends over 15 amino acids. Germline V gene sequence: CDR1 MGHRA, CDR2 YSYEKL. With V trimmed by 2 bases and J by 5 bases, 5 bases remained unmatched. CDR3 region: CASSQRTGAEDTQYF. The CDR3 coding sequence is TGCGCCAGCAGCCAACGGACAGGGGCGGAAGATACGCAGTATTTT.

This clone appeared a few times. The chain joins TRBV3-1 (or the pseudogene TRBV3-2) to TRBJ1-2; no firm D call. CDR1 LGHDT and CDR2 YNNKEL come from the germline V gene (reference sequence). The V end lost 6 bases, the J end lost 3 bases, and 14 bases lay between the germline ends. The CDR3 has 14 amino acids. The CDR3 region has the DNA TGTGCCAGCAGTCCGGGTCCCAAGGACTATGGCTACACCTTC. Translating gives CASSPGPKDYGYTF.

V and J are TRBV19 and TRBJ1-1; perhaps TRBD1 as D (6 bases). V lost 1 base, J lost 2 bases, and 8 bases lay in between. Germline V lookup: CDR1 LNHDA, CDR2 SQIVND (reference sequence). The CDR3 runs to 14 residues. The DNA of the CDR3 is TGTGCCAGTAGTATAGGAGGGGGAAACACTGAAGCTTTCTTT. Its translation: CASSIGGGNTEAFF. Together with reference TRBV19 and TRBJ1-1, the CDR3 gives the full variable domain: DGGITQSPKYLFRKEGQNVTLSCEQNLNHDAMYWYRQDPGQGLRLIYYSQIVNDFQKGDIAEGYSVSREKKESFPLTVTSAQKNPTAFYLCASSIGGGNTEAFFGQGTRLTVV.

CDR3 loop: CASSPRPDRGKNQPQHF. For the CDR3, the DNA is TGTGCCAGCAGTCCAAGGCCAGACAGGGGGAAAAATCAGCCCCAGCATTTT. This rearrangement joins TRBV6-6 to TRBJ1-5, with 9 bases that match TRBD1. This CDR3 is 17 amino acids long. The V gene end was trimmed by 5 bases and the J gene end by 4 bases; junction bases not matched to a gene: 12. CDR1 is MNHNY, CDR2 SVGAGI, per germline (reference sequence).

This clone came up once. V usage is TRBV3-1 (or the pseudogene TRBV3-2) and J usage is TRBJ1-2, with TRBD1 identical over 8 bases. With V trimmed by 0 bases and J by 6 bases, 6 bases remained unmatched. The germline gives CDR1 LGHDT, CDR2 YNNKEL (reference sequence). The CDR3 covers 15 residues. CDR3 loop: CASSQDLTGANGYTF. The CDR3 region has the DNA TGTGCCAGCAGCCAAGACTTGACAGGGGCAAATGGCTACACCTTC.